Shown below are 20 T cell receptor beta chains from a single sample sequenced in a study of Ad26.COV2.S vaccination and SARS-CoV-2 variants. Measured with immunoSEQ multiplex PCR; TCRdb has only the in-frame clones, and not every one. The sample has some 480,000 clones, roughly nine tenths seen once; the top ten hold 9.5% to 15%. Described treatment: some 19 received Ad26.COV2.S at low or high dose, single or two shots; roughly five received placebo; per-sample allocation not given. All samples were drawn on day 63, counting from the first vaccine or placebo injection. Sequencing used peripheral blood, obtained in a trial of Ad26.COV2.S vaccine versus placebo. The receptors stem from a person between 18 and 65 years old who received the Ad26.COV2.S COVID-19 vaccine or a placebo.

This clone was seen more than once but under ten times. The chain links TRBV29-1 to TRBJ1-2, with TRBD1 identical over 8 bases. The ends lost 6 bases at V and 3 bases at J; junction bases unmatched: 15. Germline V CDR1 and CDR2: SQVTM, ANQGSEA. This CDR3 comprises 16 residues. CDR3 sequence (DNA): TGCAGCGTGGAGAAACAGGGGGGGCCAGCCCACTATGGCTACACCTTC. It is translated as CSVEKQGGPAHYGYTF.

CDR3 protein: CAIRGPVGTEAFF. The CDR3 DNA sequence: TGTGCCATCAGGGGTCCGGTAGGGACTGAAGCTTTCTTT. This chain uses TRBV10-3 with TRBJ1-1; D is ambiguous. CDR3 length equals 13 residues. CDR1 ENHRY and CDR2 SYGVKD come from the germline V gene. V shed 6 bases and J shed 5 bases, with 13 bases lying between them.

This clone appeared once. The CDR3 is CASRPDRRNQPQHF. DNA for the CDR3: TGTGCCAGCAGACCAGACAGGAGGAATCAGCCCCAGCATTTT. The V and J genes are TRBV28 and TRBJ1-5; D is possibly TRBD1 (6 bases). Germline V lookup: CDR1 MDHEN, CDR2 SYDVKM. Trimming took off 6 bases at V and 4 bases at J, with 13 bases between the two ends. The CDR3 contains 14 residues.

The J gene is TRBJ1-5, the V gene TRBV7-9; D might be TRBD1 (5 bases). Trimming stripped 1 base from V and 0 bases from J, with 19 bases between. CDR3 length equals 19 residues. CDR1 and CDR2 (germline): SEHNR, FQNEAQ (reference sequence). The CDR3 nucleotides read TGTGCCAGCAGCTTAGTCTCGGGGCCTACTGCTTATAGCAATCAGCCCCAGCATTTT. This sequence encodes CASSLVSGPTAYSNQPQHF.

The rearrangement uses TRBV6-6 and TRBJ1-1; TRBD1 might be the D (6 bases). CDR3 length: 14 residues. Germline-derived CDR1 and CDR2 are MNHNY and SVGAGI (reference sequence). V was shortened by 6 bases and J by 2 bases, with 13 bases between the two germline ends. Here the CDR3 DNA reads TGTGCCAGCAGCTCCAGGGGTGGCAACACTGAAGCTTTCTTT. Translated, it gives CASSSRGGNTEAFF.

The V and J genes are TRBV19 and TRBJ2-7, with 7 bases fitting TRBD1. Per the germline V gene, CDR1 is LNHDA and CDR2 is SQIVND (reference sequence). This CDR3 region has 14 residues. Unmatched junction bases numbered 6, after V lost 2 bases and J lost 5 bases. This CDR3 reads CASSIYRGSHEQYF. As DNA, the CDR3 is TGTGCCAGTAGTATATACAGGGGAAGCCACGAGCAGTACTTC.

This sequence joins TRBV28 and TRBJ1-1; D gene uncertain. CDR1 is MDHEN, CDR2 SYDVKM, per germline. Trimming left V 7 bases short and J 1 base short, with 7 bases between. The CDR3 contains 12 residues. CDR3 loop: CASILTNTEAFF. In DNA form, the CDR3 reads TGTGCCAGCATTTTGACGAACACTGAAGCTTTCTTT.

The chain has TRBV5-1 and TRBJ2-1; no definite D call. V was trimmed by 3 bases and J by 8 bases, leaving 6 bases between them. Per the germline V gene, CDR1 is SGHRS and CDR2 is YFSETQ. CDR3 length equals 11 residues. CDR3 loop: CASSSAHEQFF. The CDR3, as DNA: TGCGCCAGCAGCTCCGCACATGAGCAGTTCTTC.

The chain has TRBV7-9 and TRBJ1-4, with D perhaps TRBD1 (6 bases). Between the trimmed V and J ends, which lost 4 bases and 8 bases, there was a span of 14 bases. This CDR3 spans 14 amino acids. CDR1 and CDR2 from the germline V gene are SEHNR and FQNEAQ (reference sequence). The CDR3, as DNA: TGTGCCAGCAGCTCCTCAGGGGAGTGGGAAAAACTGTTTTTT. Its protein product is CASSSSGEWEKLFF. The full variable domain, in which reference TRBV7-9 and TRBJ1-4 provide the parts outside the CDR3, is DTGVSQNPRHKITKRGQNVTFRCDPISEHNRLYWYRQTLGQGPEFLTYFQNEAQLEKSRLLSDRFSAERPKGSFSTLEIQRTEQGDSAMYLCASSSSGEWEKLFFGSGTQLSVL.

The chain combines TRBV11-2 with TRBJ2-1; D gene uncertain. The CDR3 is 12 amino acids. Germline-derived CDR1 and CDR2 are SGHAT and FQNNGV. The ends were cut back, 1 base at V and 10 bases at J, with 8 bases in the middle. CDR3 sequence reads: CASSLGPAEQFF. The CDR3 nucleotides read TGTGCCAGCAGCTTAGGCCCGGCGGAGCAGTTCTTC.

The chain has TRBV7-9 and TRBJ1-5, with TRBD1 as a possible D gene (5 bases). The V and J ends lost 5 bases and 0 bases respectively, with 17 bases between them. The CDR3 sequence is 17 residues long. CDR1 SEHNR and CDR2 FQNEAQ come from the germline V gene (reference sequence). CDR3 DNA: TGTGCCAGCAGCGATACCCGGGGCTGGAATAGCAATCAGCCCCAGCATTTT. Translated: CASSDTRGWNSNQPQHF.

This clone was seen just once. The V and J genes are TRBV10-3 and TRBJ2-6, with D hard to call. V lost 5 bases to trimming and J lost 1 base, with 9 bases between them. Looked up from germline, CDR1 is ENHRY and CDR2 is SYGVKD. CDR3 length: 15 residues. CDR3 bases: TGTGCCATCAGTCCGGTGGCGTCTGGGGCCAACGTCCTGACTTTC. It encodes CAISPVASGANVLTF.

Ten or more counts support this clone. This chain links TRBV29-1 with TRBJ2-5, with 7 bases identical to TRBD1. The V and J ends lost 1 base and 7 bases, in that order; junction bases with no gene match: 9. Germline CDR1 is SQVTM and CDR2 is ANQGSEA. The CDR3 has 14 residues. Written as DNA, the CDR3 is TGCAGCGTTGAAGGGGACAGACCCCTAGGGACCCAGTACTTC. Amino acid sequence: CSVEGDRPLGTQYF.

There are a few counts of this clone. The chain is built from TRBV4-2 and TRBJ2-7; 7 positions match TRBD2. J lost 5 bases, V lost 4 bases, and 11 bases had no gene match. The CDR3 runs to 15 residues. Per germline, CDR1 LGHNA and CDR2 YNFKEQ. CDR3 in DNA: TGTGCCAGCAGCCCCCTGGGGCGGGAGCTCAACGAGCAGTACTTC. Amino acid sequence: CASSPLGRELNEQYF.

This chain joins TRBV14 and TRBJ2-5, with 14 bases lining up with TRBD2. The J segment lost 5 bases and the V segment lost 4 bases, leaving 3 bases of the junction unmatched. CDR3 size: 15 residues. Germline V gene lookup returns CDR1 SGHDN and CDR2 FVKESK. CDR3 protein: CASSPGTSGSETQYF. CDR3 DNA: TGTGCCAGCAGCCCCGGGACTAGCGGGAGTGAGACCCAGTACTTC.

The chain carries TRBV20-1 and TRBJ1-6; 8 positions match TRBD1. The CDR3 is 14 amino acids. Per the germline V gene, CDR1 is DFQATT and CDR2 is SNEGSKA (reference sequence). V dropped 3 bases and J dropped 7; count of bases not matched to a gene: 5. Here the CDR3 reads CSASFGDRNSPLHF. The DNA of the CDR3 is TGCAGTGCTAGTTTCGGGGACAGGAATTCACCCCTCCACTTT.

In its sample, this clone was seen a few times. The chain links TRBV28 to TRBJ1-2; 10 nucleotides line up with TRBD1. V was pared by 7 bases and J by 4 bases, with 12 bases of the junction left unmatched. The CDR3 is 16 amino acids. Germline CDR1 MDHEN, CDR2 SYDVKM. The CDR3 bases are TGTGCCAGCATTCGACTGTCGGGACAGGGGTTCTATGGCTACACCTTC. Translated: CASIRLSGQGFYGYTF.

The chain uses TRBV7-8 and TRBJ2-3; 9 bases align to TRBD2. Germline V CDR1 and CDR2: SGHVS, FQNEAQ. The V and J ends lost 3 bases and 0 bases, in that order; junction bases with no gene match: 1. The CDR3 is made up of 15 amino acids. CDR3 residues: CASSLRGGSTDTQYF. The CDR3 DNA follows: TGTGCCAGCAGCTTGCGGGGGGGAAGCACAGATACGCAGTATTTT.

This rearrangement joins TRBV9 to TRBJ1-2; D is perhaps TRBD1 (6 bases). V was cut by 4 bases and J by 4 bases, with 32 bases left in between. The CDR3 is 20 amino acids. The germline gives CDR1 SGDLS, CDR2 YYNGEE. For the CDR3, the DNA is TGTGCCAGCAGCCAACCGAAGGCAACAGGGCCCCTGGTACTCCTCTATGGCTACACCTTC. Translating gives CASSQPKATGPLVLLYGYTF.

A single count supports this clone. The CDR3 coding sequence is TGTGCCAGTAGTCCCATTGGGGGCTATGGCTACACCTTC. Protein sequence: CASSPIGGYGYTF. This chain joins TRBV19 and TRBJ1-2, with D possibly matching TRBD1 (5 bases). The V gene's germline CDR1 is LNHDA and CDR2 SQIVND (reference sequence). The CDR3 has 13 amino acids. With 5 bases removed from V and 4 bases from J, the gap between germline ends came to 11 bases.